A selection of T cell receptor beta chains follows, all from one sample in a study of T cells after posttransplantation cyclophosphamide. Profiling relied on immunoSEQ multiplex PCR, and the TCRdb table lists in-frame clones only, not all of them. In the table there are about 47,000 clones, 94% of which are singletons. Sequenced sample: PBMCs. Receptors originate from a woman aged 25 to 39 in good health and a related stem cell transplant donor. CDR3s include the opening cysteine and the closing phenylalanine or tryptophan. The order of the fields is clone size, V gene, J gene, D gene, CDR3 protein, CDR3 DNA. The D gene is left open where the match is weak. Only some rows state a clone size, as once, few, many or a class for expanded clones.

abundance: NA; v_gene: TRBV10-3; j_gene: TRBJ2-1; d_gene: NA; CDR3aa: CAIRSTEYNEQFF; CDR3nt: TGTGCCATCAGATCGACAGAATACAATGAGCAGTTCTTC
abundance: NA; v_gene: TRBV18; j_gene: TRBJ1-3; d_gene: NA; CDR3aa: CASSQGLTGNTIYF; CDR3nt: TGTGCCAGCTCACAGGGGCTGACTGGAAACACCATATATTTT
abundance: NA; v_gene: TRBV5-6; j_gene: TRBJ2-1; d_gene: NA; CDR3aa: CASSLGQYYNEQFF; CDR3nt: TGTGCCAGCAGCTTGGGACAGTATTACAATGAGCAGTTCTTC
abundance: few; v_gene: TRBV18; j_gene: TRBJ1-2; d_gene: NA; CDR3aa: CASSPRPGEGYTF; CDR3nt: TGTGCCAGCTCACCACGACCAGGGGAAGGCTACACCTTC
abundance: NA; v_gene: TRBV19; j_gene: TRBJ2-5; d_gene: TRBD2; CDR3aa: CASSIRGGPQETQYF; CDR3nt: TGTGCCAGTAGTATTCGGGGGGGGCCCCAAGAGACCCAGTACTTC
abundance: NA; v_gene: TRBV7-2; j_gene: TRBJ1-3; d_gene: NA; CDR3aa: CASSLAARGTGNTIYF; CDR3nt: TGTGCCAGCAGCTTAGCTGCCAGGGGCACTGGAAACACCATATATTTT
abundance: NA; v_gene: TRBV13; j_gene: TRBJ1-4; d_gene: NA; CDR3aa: CASSLSLNEKLFF; CDR3nt: TGTGCCAGCAGCTTATCCCTTAATGAAAAACTGTTTTTT
abundance: NA; v_gene: TRBV7-6; j_gene: TRBJ1-6; d_gene: NA; CDR3aa: CATRGGESPLHF; CDR3nt: TGTGCCACCCGCGGGGGGGAGTCACCCCTCCACTTT
abundance: NA; v_gene: TRBV19; j_gene: TRBJ2-6; d_gene: NA; CDR3aa: CASSIRGGNTGANVLTF; CDR3nt: TGTGCCAGTAGTATTAGGGGTGGAAATACTGGGGCCAACGTCCTGACTTTC
abundance: NA; v_gene: TRBV5-5; j_gene: TRBJ1-5; d_gene: NA; CDR3aa: CASSLQGAGVSQPQHF; CDR3nt: TGTGCCAGCAGCTTGCAAGGGGCGGGGGTCAGTCAGCCCCAGCATTTT